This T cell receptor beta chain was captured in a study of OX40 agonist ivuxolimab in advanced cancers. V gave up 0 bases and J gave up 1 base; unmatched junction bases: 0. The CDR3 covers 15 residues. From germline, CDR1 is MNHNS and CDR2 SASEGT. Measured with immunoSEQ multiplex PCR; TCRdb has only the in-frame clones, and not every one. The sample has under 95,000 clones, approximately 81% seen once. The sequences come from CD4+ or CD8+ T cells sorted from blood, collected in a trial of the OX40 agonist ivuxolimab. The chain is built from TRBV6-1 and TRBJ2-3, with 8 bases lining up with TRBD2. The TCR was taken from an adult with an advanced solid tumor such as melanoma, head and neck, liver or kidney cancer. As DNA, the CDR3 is TGTGCCAGCAGTGAAGCAGCGGGAGGCACAGATACGCAGTATTTT. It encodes CASSEAAGGTDTQYF.